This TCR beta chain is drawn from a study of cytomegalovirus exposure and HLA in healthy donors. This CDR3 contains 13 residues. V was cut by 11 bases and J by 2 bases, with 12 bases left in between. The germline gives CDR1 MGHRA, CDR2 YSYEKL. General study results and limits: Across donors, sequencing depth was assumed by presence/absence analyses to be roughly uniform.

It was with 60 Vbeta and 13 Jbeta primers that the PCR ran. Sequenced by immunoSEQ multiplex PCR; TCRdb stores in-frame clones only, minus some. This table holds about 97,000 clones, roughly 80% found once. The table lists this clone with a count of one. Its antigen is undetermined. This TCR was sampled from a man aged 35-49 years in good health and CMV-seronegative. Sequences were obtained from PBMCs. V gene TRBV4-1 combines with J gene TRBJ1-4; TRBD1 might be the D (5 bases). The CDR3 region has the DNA TGCGCCGTTTTGGGGGGGACTAATGAAAAACTGTTTTTT. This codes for CAVLGGTNEKLFF.